The 27 T cell receptor beta chains below were found in one sample sequenced in a study of CD4+ T cells in melanoma. TCRdb keeps only in-frame clones here, not all; method: immunoSEQ multiplex PCR. The sample has more than 110,000 clones; 80% to 95% are singletons. The receptor set was obtained from a human donor with melanoma.

This sequence joins TRBV6-5 and TRBJ1-3, with D possibly matching TRBD1 (6 bases). V gave up 0 bases and J gave up 4 bases, with 7 bases separating them. CDR3 size: 14 residues. Germline CDR1 and CDR2: MNHEY and SVGAGI. As DNA, the CDR3 is TGTGCCAGCAGTTACTCGACAGGAGGAAACACCATATATTTT. This translates into CASSYSTGGNTIYF.

This chain connects TRBV30 to TRBJ1-1; weak D call: TRBD1 (5 bases). The V end was cut by 3 bases, the J end by 4 bases, with 12 bases between. The CDR3 consists of 13 residues. The germline CDR1 and CDR2 sequences are GTSNPN and SVGIG (reference sequence). DNA for the CDR3: TGTGCCTGGAGGGCAGGGCATCGCACTGAAGCTTTCTTT. Protein: CAWRAGHRTEAFF.

The V gene is TRBV6-1, the J gene TRBJ2-2, with a possible D match to TRBD2 (6 bases). Trimming stripped 8 bases from V and 6 bases from J, with 16 bases between. From germline, CDR1 is MNHNS and CDR2 SASEGT. The CDR3 runs to 14 residues. In DNA, the CDR3 is TGTGCCAGCTTTCGGGGGTCGTTGCCCGGGGAGCTGTTTTTT. It translates to CASFRGSLPGELFF.

This sequence joins TRBV9 and TRBJ2-2; D tentatively reads TRBD1 or TRBD2 (6 bases each). Looked up from germline, CDR1 is SGDLS and CDR2 is YYNGEE. Trimming shortened V by 2 bases and J by 4 bases, and 15 bases separated the two germline ends. The CDR3 runs to 16 residues. CDR3 protein: CASSVVRGPVTGELFF. The CDR3 nucleotides are TGTGCCAGCAGCGTGGTTCGGGGGCCGGTCACCGGGGAGCTGTTTTTT. Full variable domain (remainder filled in from reference TRBV9 and TRBJ2-2): DSGVTQTPKHLITATGQRVTLRCSPRSGDLSVYWYQQSLDQGLQFLIQYYNGEERAKGNILERFSAQQFPDLHSELNLSSLELGDSALYFCASSVVRGPVTGELFFGEGSRLTVL.

The V call is TRBV5-1, the J call TRBJ1-1, with 10 bases that match TRBD1. Per germline, CDR1 SGHRS and CDR2 YFSETQ. Trimming took 4 bases from V and 0 from J; bases not matched to a gene: 3. There are 15 residues in the CDR3. The CDR3 region is CASSPTGGLNTEAFF. CDR3 bases: TGCGCCAGCAGCCCGACAGGGGGCCTGAACACTGAAGCTTTCTTT.

The chain is built from TRBV5-1 and TRBJ1-5, with D possibly TRBD1 on 5 matching bases. V was cut by 4 bases and J by 1 base, with 12 bases left in between. Germline V lookup: CDR1 SGHRS, CDR2 YFSETQ. The CDR3 runs 15 residues. CDR3 nucleotides: TGCGCCAGCAGCCCCGCGGGGGAGAGCAATCAGCCCCAGCATTTT. Translating gives CASSPAGESNQPQHF.

The chain recombines TRBV5-1 with TRBJ2-5; the D call may be TRBD1 or TRBD2 (6 bases each). Per germline, CDR1 SGHRS and CDR2 YFSETQ. CDR3 size: 14 residues. Trimming left V 4 bases short and J 2 bases short, with 12 bases between. The DNA of the CDR3 is TGCGCCAGCAGCGAGGGGGGCGGACAAGAGACCCAGTACTTC. Translation gives CASSEGGGQETQYF.

In its sample, this clone was seen once. The V and J genes are TRBV5-6 and TRBJ1-2, with D maybe TRBD1 (5 bases). CDR3 length: 13 amino acids. V was shortened by 2 bases and J by 4 bases, with 9 bases between the two germline ends. CDR1 and CDR2 (germline): SGHDT, YYEEEE. CDR3 nucleotides: TGTGCCAGCAGCTTTGGGACGTCCTATGGCTACACCTTC. Residues: CASSFGTSYGYTF. Using reference TRBV5-6 and TRBJ1-2 for the parts outside the CDR3, the full variable domain is DAGVTQSPTHLIKTRGQQVTLRCSPKSGHDTVSWYQQALGQGPQFIFQYYEEEERQRGNFPDRFSGHQFPNYSSELNVNALLLGDSALYLCASSFGTSYGYTFGSGTRLTVV.

The CDR3 is CASRRSSPVHEQYF. Here the CDR3 DNA reads TGTGCCAGCCGAAGATCCAGCCCTGTCCACGAGCAGTACTTC. The genes are TRBV27 and TRBJ2-7; D unresolved. This CDR3 is 14 amino acids long. V was shortened by 8 bases and J by 5 bases, with 19 bases between the two germline ends. The V gene's germline CDR1 is MNHEY and CDR2 SMNVEV (reference sequence).

Comments on this clone: At the DNA level, this CDR3 is encoded by other sequences in the same sample as well. The chain employs TRBV9 and TRBJ2-3, with D possibly matching TRBD2 (6 bases). V lost 4 bases and J lost 1, with 16 bases in between. Germline loops: CDR1 SGDLS, CDR2 YYNGEE. The CDR3 totals 16 residues. CDR3 sequence (DNA): TGTGCCAGCAGCCCCCGGACCAGCGGGCGCACAGATACGCAGTATTTT. It translates to CASSPRTSGRTDTQYF. The entire variable domain, with the rest obtained from reference TRBV9 and TRBJ2-3, is as follows: DSGVTQTPKHLITATGQRVTLRCSPRSGDLSVYWYQQSLDQGLQFLIQYYNGEERAKGNILERFSAQQFPDLHSELNLSSLELGDSALYFCASSPRTSGRTDTQYFGPGTRLTVL.

This clone was detected only once. This chain joins TRBV7-9 and TRBJ1-3, with D possibly matching TRBD1 (5 bases). This CDR3 comprises 15 residues. Germline CDR1 reads SEHNR; CDR2 reads FQNEAQ (reference sequence). V was clipped by 1 base and J by 0 bases, with 7 bases between them. The CDR3 loop is CASSLGQTSGNTIYF. As DNA, the CDR3 is TGTGCCAGCAGCTTAGGACAGACCTCTGGAAACACCATATATTTT.

Turning to this clone: The sample carries other DNA sequences with the same CDR3. This chain connects TRBV2 to TRBJ2-2; no clear D gene. The V and J ends lost 6 bases and 5 bases respectively, with 4 bases between them. Germline V gene sequence: CDR1 SNHLY, CDR2 FYNNEI. The CDR3 is 11 residues long. The CDR3 nucleotides read TGTGCCAGCAGAGGGACCGGGGAGCTGTTTTTT. Encoded protein: CASRGTGELFF.

The chain uses TRBV6-1 and TRBJ1-3; the match to TRBD1 covers 12 bases. V was pared by 6 bases and J by 3 bases, with 3 bases of the junction left unmatched. This CDR3 spans 15 amino acids. Germline CDR1 MNHNS, CDR2 SASEGT. The CDR3 here is CASRRDRGLGNTIYF. In nucleotides, the CDR3 is TGTGCCAGCAGGAGGGACAGGGGGCTTGGAAACACCATATATTTT.

The rearrangement links TRBV5-8 to TRBJ2-3; 12 bases map to TRBD2. Looked up from germline, CDR1 is SGHTS and CDR2 is YDEGEE. The V segment lost 0 bases and the J segment 2 bases; nucleotides outside the gene matches: 7. The CDR3 spans 18 residues. CDR3 sequence reads: CASSLGRTSGAHTDTQYF. Written as DNA, the CDR3 is TGTGCCAGCAGCTTGGGCCGGACTAGCGGGGCACACACAGATACGCAGTATTTT.

The CDR3 protein is CASTKGISYEQYF. Written as DNA, the CDR3 is TGTGCCAGCACCAAAGGGATTTCCTACGAGCAGTACTTC. The chain uses TRBV5-5 and TRBJ2-7; D uncertain. The V end was cut by 6 bases, the J end by 1 base, with 11 bases between. The germline V gene encodes CDR1 SGHKS and CDR2 YYEKEE (reference sequence). CDR3 size: 13 residues.

The rearrangement links TRBV9 to TRBJ2-1; either TRBD1 or TRBD2 may fit D (7 bases each). Germline V gives CDR1 SGDLS, CDR2 YYNGEE. The CDR3 consists of 16 residues. The germline V and J ends were trimmed by 4 bases and 9 bases, with 23 bases remaining between them. CDR3 nucleotide sequence: TGTGCCAGCAGCCGCCAGGGGGGGGAAACTTGGGGTGAGCAGTTCTTC. Its protein is CASSRQGGETWGEQFF.

The chain has TRBV27 and TRBJ2-5; 9 bases agree with TRBD2. This CDR3 is built from 17 residues. Germline CDR1 reads MNHEY; CDR2 reads SMNVEV (reference sequence). Trimming took 4 bases from V and 6 from J; bases not matched to a gene: 15. This CDR3 reads CASSSPWAGGKIKTQYF. In DNA form, the CDR3 reads TGTGCCAGCAGTTCCCCTTGGGCGGGGGGGAAGATAAAGACCCAGTACTTC.

This clone was recorded a few times. The chain carries TRBV18 and TRBJ2-2, with 10 bases fitting TRBD1. The germline gives CDR1 KGHSH, CDR2 LQKENI. The CDR3 has 16 amino acids. Trimming at V came to 4 bases and at J to 4 bases, leaving 6 bases not matched to a gene. The CDR3 DNA sequence: TGTGCCAGCTCACTAGCGGGACAGGGGTCCACCGGGGAGCTGTTTTTT. This sequence encodes CASSLAGQGSTGELFF.

The V and J genes are TRBV12-5 and TRBJ1-6, with D possibly being TRBD1 (6 bases). The CDR3 is 16 amino acids. Per the germline V gene, CDR1 is LGHNT and CDR2 is FRNRAP. V gave up 1 base and J gave up 9 bases, with 16 bases separating them. CDR3 DNA: TGTGCTAGTGGTTTGGGAACTGGCAGGGGAATTTCACCCCTCCACTTT. Translation: CASGLGTGRGISPLHF.

This chain links TRBV9 with TRBJ2-3; 8 bases align to TRBD2. From germline, CDR1 is SGDLS and CDR2 YYNGEE. The CDR3 length is 16 residues. V shed 1 base and J 4 bases; nucleotides not matched to a gene: 8. The CDR3 coding sequence is TGTGCCAGCAGCGTACAGGGTCTAGCGGGCGCAGATACGCAGTATTTT. Translating it yields CASSVQGLAGADTQYF.

J is TRBJ2-2 and V is TRBV7-2; D call uncertain. The CDR3 runs to 13 residues. Looked up from germline, CDR1 is SGHTA and CDR2 is FQGNSA. Deletions cut 5 bases from V and 4 bases from J, with 8 bases between. The CDR3 sequence: CASSRAGTGELFF. In nucleotides, the CDR3 is TGTGCCAGCAGCCGGGCCGGCACCGGGGAGCTGTTTTTT.

CDR3 DNA: TGCGCCAGCAGCTTGGGTACGCATAGCAATCAGCCCCAGCATTTT. This encodes CASSLGTHSNQPQHF. V gene TRBV5-1 combines with J gene TRBJ1-5; D remains unclear. Trimming cost V 0 bases and J 0 bases, with 7 bases left between them. This CDR3 is built from 15 residues. From germline, CDR1 is SGHRS and CDR2 YFSETQ. Based on the CDR3 plus reference TRBV5-1 and TRBJ1-5, the full variable domain is KAGVTQTPRYLIKTRGQQVTLSCSPISGHRSVSWYQQTPGQGLQFLFEYFSETQRNKGNFPGRFSGRQFSNSRSEMNVSTLELGDSALYLCASSLGTHSNQPQHFGDGTRLSIL.

This chain connects TRBV5-6 to TRBJ2-1; D is undetermined. Trimming cost V 4 bases and J 3 bases, with 17 bases left between them. The CDR3 sequence is 16 residues long. Germline loops: CDR1 SGHDT, CDR2 YYEEEE. The CDR3 protein is CASSPGGVAVYNEQFF. DNA for the CDR3: TGTGCCAGCAGCCCTGGTGGGGTTGCCGTCTACAATGAGCAGTTCTTC.

The chain joins TRBV2 to TRBJ1-5; 8 nucleotides match TRBD1. The CDR3 has 14 amino acids. After removal of 3 bases from V and 4 bases from J, the junction contained 2 bases not matched to a gene. CDR1 and CDR2 (germline): SNHLY, FYNNEI. CDR3 loop: CASSDDRGNQPQHF. In DNA, the CDR3 is TGTGCCAGCAGTGATGACAGGGGTAATCAGCCCCAGCATTTT. Combining the CDR3 with reference TRBV2 and TRBJ1-5 gives the whole variable domain EPEVTQTPSHQVTQMGQEVILRCVPISNHLYFYWYRQILGQKVEFLVSFYNNEISEKSEIFDDQFSVERPDGSNFTLKIRSTKLEDSAMYFCASSDDRGNQPQHFGDGTRLSIL.

The chain couples TRBV5-6 to TRBJ2-1; 7 bases agree with TRBD1. The germline V gene has CDR1 SGHDT and CDR2 YYEEEE. V gave up 0 bases and J gave up 7 bases; unmatched junction bases: 1. The CDR3 contains 13 residues. The CDR3 loop reads CASSLDRGNEQFF. The CDR3 region has the DNA TGTGCCAGCAGCTTGGACAGGGGAAATGAGCAGTTCTTC.

The CDR3 DNA reads TGCGCCAGCAGCTTGGTCGTCAGCTATGGCTACACCTTC. Its translation is CASSLVVSYGYTF. The V gene is TRBV5-1, the J gene TRBJ1-2; the D is unclear. There are 13 residues in the CDR3. Germline V gives CDR1 SGHRS, CDR2 YFSETQ. V lost 0 bases, J lost 4 bases, and 7 bases lay in between.

This clone appeared a single time. The chain recombines TRBV23-1 with TRBJ2-7, with TRBD2 matching over 7 bases. TRBV23-1 is identified as an open reading frame with a role that is uncertain. J gave up 2 bases and V 4 bases, and 11 bases lay outside the gene matches. The CDR3 is 16 amino acids. CDR3 nucleotides: TGCGCCAGCAGTCCACCCGGGGCAGGGACTACCTACGAGCAGTACTTC. Translated: CASSPPGAGTTYEQYF.